This T cell receptor beta chain was documented in a study of human T cells and chemical hapten exposure. General study results and limits: No shift was seen in TCRs above 1 in 1000 frequency with DPC sensitization.

A few counts support this clonotype. Its antigen remains unknown. Noted time point: pre-sensitization, week 0. Sample treatment: therapeutic diphenylcyclopropenone sensitization with weekly scalp DPC. The V end lost 3 bases, the J end lost 5 bases, and 8 bases lay between the germline ends. Germline lookup yields CDR1 MNHEY and CDR2 SMNVEV (reference sequence). The CDR3 runs 13 residues. MiXCR, run by TCRdb on the RACE reads, gives a single entry per CDR3 protein. The sample lists 200,000 to 300,000 distinct CDR3 sequences, approximately 8.6% occurring once. The rearrangement joins TRBV27 to TRBJ1-5, with D hard to call. The source is a woman aged 40 to 50 with alopecia areata. Some clones in this sample may be carry-over from other donors' samples. The sequences come from whole blood, collected in connection with sensitization to the hapten diphenylcyclopropenone (DPC). CDR3 region: CASSFFWDQPQHF. DNA for the CDR3: TGTGCCAGCAGTTTCTTTTGGGATCAGCCCCAGCATTTT.